This T cell receptor beta chain was retrieved from a study of T cells after yellow fever vaccination. Researchers made TCR cDNA using 5'RACE template switching, and this step added a universal primer site and UMIs. TCRdb ran MiXCR on the 5' RACE reads and lists one entry per CDR3 protein. The sample contains 250,000 to 300,000 distinct CDR3 sequences, approximately 8% of which appear only once. Study results and limitations: On re-exposure, the response was weaker but peaked faster, at day 5 versus 15. Post-booster samples contained most primary-vaccination clones (more than 95% CD4, less than 90% CD8).

Trimming pared 3 bases from V and 4 bases from J, leaving 13 bases between. The V gene's germline CDR1 is SGDLS and CDR2 YYNGEE. The CDR3 sequence is 14 residues long. This clonotype has a handful of counts. Its target is unknown. Sequencing was performed on CD4+ T cells sorted from PBMCs, taken 5 days after the yellow fever booster vaccination. The chain employs TRBV9 and TRBJ1-2; D remains ambiguous. The sequence came from a man aged 18 to 29 who received the YFV17D yellow fever vaccine. The CDR3 DNA reads as TGTGCCAGCAGCGCCGACCCGGCAGGCTATGGCTACACCTTC. Encoded protein: CASSADPAGYGYTF.